Shown below are 16 T cell receptor beta chains from a single sample sequenced in a study of T cells in Graves' hyperthyroidism and ophthalmopathy. RNA transcripts gave rise to amplified TCR beta CDR3 regions. TCR CDR3 underwent first-round RT-PCR with the HTBI primer set. TCRdb recomputed calls from the multiplex PCR reads with MiXCR, one row per CDR3 protein. The sample holds some 50,000 distinct CDR3 sequences, 54% seen once. Sequences were obtained from peripheral blood or thyroid tissue (not recorded which). These TCRs come from a man between 18 and 35 years old with Graves' hyperthyroidism.

The CDR3 loop reads CASSLRQGGGFYSNQPQHF. The CDR3 DNA is TGTGCCAGTAGCCTAAGACAGGGGGGGGGGTTTTATAGCAATCAGCCCCAGCATTTT. The chain couples TRBV19 to TRBJ1-5; 9 bases are shared with TRBD1. This CDR3 spans 19 amino acids. The V gene's germline CDR1 is LNHDA and CDR2 SQIVND (reference sequence). Trimming at V came to 6 bases and at J to 0 bases, leaving 15 bases not matched to a gene.

As to this clonotype: The missing conserved phenylalanine or tryptophan at the end of this CDR3 makes a read error likely. The limits of the CDR3 on the DNA are not certain, so only TCRdb's listed CDR3 is given. J is TRBJ1-2 and V is TRBV7-9. Germline CDR1 reads SEHNR; CDR2 reads FQNEAQ (reference sequence). The length of the CDR3 is 9 amino acids, counting both ends. This CDR3 is CASSLETIG.

This sequence joins TRBV7-9 and TRBJ1-1, with D uncertain. The V end was cut by 5 bases, the J end by 14 bases, with 18 bases between. CDR1 is SEHNR and CDR2 is FQNEAQ in the germline V gene (reference sequence). The length of the CDR3 is 12 residues. The CDR3 sequence is CASSPDIIGYFF. The DNA for the CDR3 is TGTGCCAGCAGCCCCGACATCATAGGGTACTTCTTT. Full variable domain (outside the CDR3, taken from reference TRBV7-9 and TRBJ1-1): DTGVSQNPRHKITKRGQNVTFRCDPISEHNRLYWYRQTLGQGPEFLTYFQNEAQLEKSRLLSDRFSAERPKGSFSTLEIQRTEQGDSAMYLCASSPDIIGYFFGQGTRLTVV.

Notes on this clonotype: At one end, the junction sequence differs from germline, possibly due to a read error. The chain has TRBV10-3 and TRBJ1-4; D unclear. Germline-derived CDR1 and CDR2 are ENHRY and SYGVKD. This CDR3 region has 15 residues. The DNA for the CDR3 is TGTGCCATCAGACAGAGGCTTGCAACTAATGAAAAACTGCTTTTT. Translation: CAIRQRLATNEKLLF.

There are many counts of this clonotype. The genes are TRBV19 and TRBJ1-5; D perhaps matches TRBD1 (6 bases). This CDR3 spans 16 amino acids. V was clipped by 3 bases and J by 5 bases, with 17 bases between them. Germline CDR1 is LNHDA and CDR2 is SQIVND (reference sequence). CDR3 DNA: TGTGCCAGTAGTATCGGGGGGCGATTACCTTATCAGCCCCAGCATTTT. Its protein is CASSIGGRLPYQPQHF.

In its sample, this clonotype was seen many times. One end of the junction is discordant with germline, which a read error may explain. The V and J genes are TRBV20-1 and TRBJ2-5, with 8 positions matching TRBD2. CDR1 and CDR2 from the germline V gene are DFQATT and SNEGSKA (reference sequence). The CDR3 runs to 13 residues. The CDR3 DNA sequence: TGCAGTGCCCTTGACGGGGGGGCGGAGACCCAGTGCTTC. Amino acid sequence: CSALDGGAETQCF.

This clonotype was seen at least ten times. The rearrangement joins TRBV3-1 to TRBJ2-2; D unclear. The CDR3 runs to 14 residues. From germline, CDR1 is LGHDT and CDR2 YNNKEL (reference sequence). V lost 1 base and J 7 bases, leaving 10 bases between the germline ends. This CDR3 is CASSQGYDIGELFF. The CDR3, as DNA: TGTGCCAGCAGCCAAGGTTATGATATCGGGGAGCTGTTTTTT. Complete variable domain (other parts from reference TRBV3-1 and TRBJ2-2): DTAVSQTPKYLVTQMGNDKSIKCEQNLGHDTMYWYKQDSKKFLKIMFSYNNKELIINETVPNRFSPKSPDKAHLNLHINSLELGDSAVYFCASSQGYDIGELFFGEGSRLTVL.

Judged by abundance, this clonotype is medium-sized. The chain carries TRBV10-3 and TRBJ2-7; D call uncertain. The germline V gene encodes CDR1 ENHRY and CDR2 SYGVKD. CDR3 length: 10 residues. Deletions cut 10 bases from V and 2 bases from J, with 6 bases between. CDR3 coding DNA: TGTGCCACTGGGACCTACGAGCAGTACTTC. Residues: CATGTYEQYF.

This clonotype came up many times. This chain uses TRBV5-1 with TRBJ1-2; 7 nucleotides agree with TRBD1. The CDR3 has 13 residues. The ends lost 4 bases at V and 3 bases at J; junction bases unmatched: 3. Germline V gene lookup returns CDR1 SGHRS and CDR2 YFSETQ. The CDR3 nucleotides are TGCGCCAGCAGCCAAGACAGGGACTATGGCTACACCTTC. Protein product: CASSQDRDYGYTF. The entire variable domain, with the rest obtained from reference TRBV5-1 and TRBJ1-2, is as follows: KAGVTQTPRYLIKTRGQQVTLSCSPISGHRSVSWYQQTPGQGLQFLFEYFSETQRNKGNFPGRFSGRQFSNSRSEMNVSTLELGDSALYLCASSQDRDYGYTFGSGTRLTVV.

The chain has TRBV7-2 and TRBJ2-5; D is perhaps TRBD2 (6 bases). The V gene's germline CDR1 is SGHTA and CDR2 FQGNSA. This CDR3 region has 14 residues. The V and J ends lost 2 bases and 5 bases respectively, with 12 bases between them. CDR3 protein: CASSLLGGRETQYF. As DNA, the CDR3 is TGTGCCAGCAGCTTATTGGGAGGTCGGGAGACCCAGTACTTC.

This chain uses TRBV7-2 with TRBJ1-6; possible D gene TRBD1, 5 bases. Per the germline V gene, CDR1 is SGHTA and CDR2 is FQGNSA. The CDR3 loop spans 14 amino acids. Trimming left V 6 bases short and J 9 bases short, with 15 bases between. The DNA for the CDR3 is TGTGCCAGCAGGGGAGGTGGGGACGGTTCACCCCTCCACTTT. It encodes CASRGGGDGSPLHF.

This clonotype was counted ten times or more. The rearrangement uses TRBV27 and TRBJ2-7, with D possibly matching TRBD1 (5 bases). Trimming shortened V by 2 bases and J by 7 bases, and 12 bases separated the two germline ends. The germline V gene has CDR1 MNHEY and CDR2 SMNVEV (reference sequence). The CDR3 is 13 amino acids. The CDR3 here is CASSLVTGGEQYF. CDR3 DNA: TGTGCCAGCAGTTTAGTAACAGGTGGAGAGCAGTACTTC.

This clonotype showed up just a few times. The J gene is TRBJ1-5, the V gene TRBV24-1; a weak D match, TRBD1 (5 bases). The germline V and J ends were trimmed by 7 bases and 5 bases, with 14 bases remaining between them. The CDR3 totals 14 residues. Germline V gives CDR1 KGHDR, CDR2 SFDVKD. The CDR3 sequence: CATSPGEGYQPQHF. CDR3 in DNA: TGTGCCACCAGCCCCGGGGAGGGGTATCAGCCCCAGCATTTT.

Points on this clonotype: The CDR3 end shows no conserved phenylalanine or tryptophan, and so a read error is likely. The V gene is TRBV7-3, the J gene TRBJ1-1; TRBD1 is a possible D gene (5 bases). Germline loops: CDR1 SGHTA, CDR2 FQGTGA. The CDR3 covers 14 residues. Trimming left V 5 bases short and J 4 bases short, with 14 bases between. CDR3 loop: CASSRDGGSTEAFS. The CDR3 region has the DNA TGTGCCAGCAGCCGGGACGGGGGAAGCACTGAAGCTTTCTCT.

Many counts were recorded for this clonotype. This chain links TRBV7-7 with TRBJ2-2; no reliable D call. This CDR3 comprises 13 residues. Germline CDR1 SSHAT, CDR2 FNYEAQ (reference sequence). The V end lost 1 base, the J end lost 6 bases, and 6 bases lay between the germline ends. The CDR3 DNA is TGTGCCAGCAGCTTAGTATCCGCCGGGGAGCTGTTTTTT. Residues: CASSLVSAGELFF.

CDR3 sequence (DNA): TGTGCCAGCAGGCGGATTAGCTCCTACGAGCAGTACTTC. Translating gives CASRRISSYEQYF. The chain recombines TRBV2 with TRBJ2-7, with no clear D. CDR1 and CDR2 (germline): SNHLY, FYNNEI. The CDR3 runs 13 residues. V gave up 6 bases and J gave up 0 bases, with 9 bases separating them.